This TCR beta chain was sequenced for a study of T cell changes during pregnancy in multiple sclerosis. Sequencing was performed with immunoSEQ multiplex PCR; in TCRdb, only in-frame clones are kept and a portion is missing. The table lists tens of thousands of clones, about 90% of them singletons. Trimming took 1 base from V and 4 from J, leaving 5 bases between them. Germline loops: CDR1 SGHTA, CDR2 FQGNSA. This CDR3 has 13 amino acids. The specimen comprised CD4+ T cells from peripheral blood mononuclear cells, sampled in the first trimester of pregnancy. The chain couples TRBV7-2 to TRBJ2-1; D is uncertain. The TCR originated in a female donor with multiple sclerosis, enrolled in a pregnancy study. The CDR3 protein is CASSLGPYNEQFF. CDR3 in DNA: TGTGCCAGCAGCTTAGGGCCTTACAATGAGCAGTTCTTC.